The 6 T cell receptor beta chains below were found in one sample sequenced in a study of blood T cell repertoires in COVID-19 (dated by TCRdb to 2020 to 2022). Receptor libraries were prepared by the immunoSEQ multiplex PCR assay. Here the immuneACCESS table is served through TCRdb, limited to in-frame sequences with V and J called. Missing clones are a known gap in these copies; in checked studies unresolved V genes cover under half, and the rest lacks a known reason. In all, the sample holds 100,000 to 150,000 clones, and about 93% of those were seen once. Roughly 2.1% of the sample comes from the top ten. The sequencing sample was made of peripheral blood. All receptors derive from a middle-aged man with COVID-19, enrolled during active disease.

The chain couples TRBV11-3 to TRBJ2-2; 9 nucleotides align to TRBD1. The CDR3 covers 16 residues. Germline trimming cut 6 bases from V and 4 bases from J; bases unmatched to any gene: 9. Germline V gives CDR1 SGHNT, CDR2 YENEEA. The CDR3 reads CASREGTGKGTGELFF. In DNA, the CDR3 is TGTGCCAGCAGGGAAGGGACAGGGAAAGGCACCGGGGAGCTGTTTTTT. Combining the CDR3 with reference TRBV11-3 and TRBJ2-2 gives the whole variable domain EAGVVQSPRYKIIEKKQPVAFWCNPISGHNTLYWYLQNLGQGPELLIRYENEEAVDDSQLPKDRFSAERLKGVDSTLKIQPAELGDSAVYLCASREGTGKGTGELFFGEGSRLTVL.

V is TRBV2 and J is TRBJ1-1; D gene uncertain. The germline V gene encodes CDR1 SNHLY and CDR2 FYNNEI. Deletions cut 7 bases from V and 2 bases from J, with 14 bases between. The CDR3 length is 14 residues. The CDR3 coding sequence is TGTGCCAGCAAGGGAGGTAGAGCCAACACTGAAGCTTTCTTT. Protein: CASKGGRANTEAFF. Complete variable domain (other parts from reference TRBV2 and TRBJ1-1): EPEVTQTPSHQVTQMGQEVILRCVPISNHLYFYWYRQILGQKVEFLVSFYNNEISEKSEIFDDQFSVERPDGSNFTLKIRSTKLEDSAMYFCASKGGRANTEAFFGQGTRLTVV.

V gene TRBV2 combines with J gene TRBJ1-5; 7 bases are shared with TRBD1. CDR1 is SNHLY and CDR2 is FYNNEI in the germline V gene. The V segment lost 8 bases and the J segment 3 bases; nucleotides outside the gene matches: 4. The CDR3 is 13 residues long. The CDR3 here is CASGGQFNQPQHF. The CDR3, as DNA: TGTGCCAGCGGGGGACAGTTCAATCAGCCCCAGCATTTT.

The chain couples TRBV18 to TRBJ1-5; D possibly corresponds to TRBD1 (5 bases). V was shortened by 6 bases and J by 0 bases, with 12 bases between the two germline ends. The CDR3 contains 15 residues. CDR1 and CDR2 (germline): KGHSH, LQKENI. The CDR3 reads CASSRDSSSNQPQHF. The CDR3 DNA reads TGTGCCAGCTCGCGTGACAGCTCTAGCAATCAGCCCCAGCATTTT.

The rearrangement uses TRBV25-1 and TRBJ1-6; TRBD1 might be the D (5 bases). Trimming left V 7 bases short and J 3 bases short, with 10 bases between. The CDR3 extends over 14 amino acids. In germline, CDR1 is MGHDK, CDR2 SYGVNS. The CDR3 coding sequence is TGTGCCAGCACCTCTGACAGCTATAATTCACCCCTCCACTTT. Translation gives CASTSDSYNSPLHF.

The CDR3 loop reads CATSSRDRGYNEQFF. Written as DNA, the CDR3 is TGTGCCACCAGCAGTCGGGACAGGGGCTACAATGAGCAGTTCTTC. The chain employs TRBV15 and TRBJ2-1; 10 nucleotides match TRBD1. The germline gives CDR1 LNHNV, CDR2 YYDKDF (reference sequence). The CDR3 totals 15 residues. V shed 3 bases and J 3 bases; nucleotides not matched to a gene: 2.